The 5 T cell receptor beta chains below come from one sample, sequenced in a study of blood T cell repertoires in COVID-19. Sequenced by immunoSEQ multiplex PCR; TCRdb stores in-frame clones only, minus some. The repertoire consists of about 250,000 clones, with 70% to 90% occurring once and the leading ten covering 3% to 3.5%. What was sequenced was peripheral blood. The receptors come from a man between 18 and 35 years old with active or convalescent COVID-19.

DNA of the CDR3: TGTGCCAGCAGCTCACCCACCGGGGTTACTGGGAGGGCTGACGGGGAAAAACTGTTTTTT. It is translated as CASSSPTGVTGRADGEKLFF. The V gene is TRBV9, the J gene TRBJ1-4; no firm D call. Trimming left V 4 bases short and J 8 bases short, with 33 bases between. The V gene's germline CDR1 is SGDLS and CDR2 YYNGEE. The CDR3 is made up of 20 amino acids.

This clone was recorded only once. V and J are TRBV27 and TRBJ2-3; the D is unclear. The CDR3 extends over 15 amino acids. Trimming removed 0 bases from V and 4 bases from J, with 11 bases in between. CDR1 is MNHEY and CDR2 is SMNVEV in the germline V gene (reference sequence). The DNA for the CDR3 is TGTGCCAGCAGTTTATCGGGTCGACTCCCAGATACGCAGTATTTT. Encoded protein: CASSLSGRLPDTQYF.

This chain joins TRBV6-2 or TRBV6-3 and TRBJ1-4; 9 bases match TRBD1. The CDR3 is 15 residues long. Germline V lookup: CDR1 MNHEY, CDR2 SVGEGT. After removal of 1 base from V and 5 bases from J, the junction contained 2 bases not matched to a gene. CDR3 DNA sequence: TGTGCCAGCAGTTACTACGGACAGGGGAATGAAAAACTGTTTTTT. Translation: CASSYYGQGNEKLFF.

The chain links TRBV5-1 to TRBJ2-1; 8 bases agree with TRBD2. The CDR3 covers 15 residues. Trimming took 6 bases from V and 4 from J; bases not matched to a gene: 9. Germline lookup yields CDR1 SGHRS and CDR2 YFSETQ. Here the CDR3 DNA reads TGCGCCAGCACTCCGGGACTAGGTCGGTACAATGAGCAGTTCTTC. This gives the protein CASTPGLGRYNEQFF.

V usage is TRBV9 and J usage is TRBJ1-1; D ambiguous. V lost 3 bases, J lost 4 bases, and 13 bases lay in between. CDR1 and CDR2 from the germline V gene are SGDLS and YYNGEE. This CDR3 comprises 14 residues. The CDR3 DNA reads TGTGCCAGCAGCGCCGGGTTGTTGGGCACTGAAGCTTTCTTT. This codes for CASSAGLLGTEAFF.